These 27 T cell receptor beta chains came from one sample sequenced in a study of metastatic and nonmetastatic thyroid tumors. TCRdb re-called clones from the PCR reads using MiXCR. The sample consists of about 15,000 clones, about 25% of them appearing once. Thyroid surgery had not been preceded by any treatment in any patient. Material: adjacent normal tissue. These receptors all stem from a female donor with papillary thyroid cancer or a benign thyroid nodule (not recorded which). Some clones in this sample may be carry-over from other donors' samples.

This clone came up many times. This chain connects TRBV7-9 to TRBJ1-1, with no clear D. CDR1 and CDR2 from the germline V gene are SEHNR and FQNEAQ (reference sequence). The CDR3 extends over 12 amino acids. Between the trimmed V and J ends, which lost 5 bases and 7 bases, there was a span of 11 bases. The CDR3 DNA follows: TGTGCCAGCAGCGTACCACCCGATGAAGCTTTCTTT. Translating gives CASSVPPDEAFF.

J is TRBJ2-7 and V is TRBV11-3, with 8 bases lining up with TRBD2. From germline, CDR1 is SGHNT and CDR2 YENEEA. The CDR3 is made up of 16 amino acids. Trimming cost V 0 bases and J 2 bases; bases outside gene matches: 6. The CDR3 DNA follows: TGTGCCAGCAGCTTAGATCCCCTAGCGGGCCCCTACGAGCAGTACTTC. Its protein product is CASSLDPLAGPYEQYF.

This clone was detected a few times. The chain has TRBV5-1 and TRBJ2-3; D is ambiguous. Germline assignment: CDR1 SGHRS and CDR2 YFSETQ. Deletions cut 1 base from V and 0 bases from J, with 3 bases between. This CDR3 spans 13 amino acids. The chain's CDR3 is CASSLRSTDTQYF. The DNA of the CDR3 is TGCGCCAGCAGCTTGCGTAGCACAGATACGCAGTATTTT.

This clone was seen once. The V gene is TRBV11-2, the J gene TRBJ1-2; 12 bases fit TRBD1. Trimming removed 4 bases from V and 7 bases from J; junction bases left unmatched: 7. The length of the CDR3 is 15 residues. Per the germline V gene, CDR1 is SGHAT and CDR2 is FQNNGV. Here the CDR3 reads CASSSLRGQGAGYTF. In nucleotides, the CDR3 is TGTGCCAGCAGCTCACTCCGGGGACAGGGGGCTGGCTACACCTTC.

DNA of the CDR3: TGCAGCGTCCGACACACCAACTACAATGAGCAGTTCTTC. Its protein is CSVRHTNYNEQFF. V gene TRBV29-1 combines with J gene TRBJ2-1; D ambiguous. This CDR3 contains 13 residues. The V gene's germline CDR1 is SQVTM and CDR2 ANQGSEA. V lost 6 bases and J lost 3, with 12 bases in between.

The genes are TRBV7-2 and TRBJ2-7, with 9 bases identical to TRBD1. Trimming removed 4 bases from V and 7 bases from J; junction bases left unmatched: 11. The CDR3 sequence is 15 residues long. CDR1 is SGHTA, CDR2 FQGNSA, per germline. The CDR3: CASSSSAGTGWEQYF. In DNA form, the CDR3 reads TGTGCCAGCAGCTCTAGCGCCGGGACAGGGTGGGAGCAGTACTTC.

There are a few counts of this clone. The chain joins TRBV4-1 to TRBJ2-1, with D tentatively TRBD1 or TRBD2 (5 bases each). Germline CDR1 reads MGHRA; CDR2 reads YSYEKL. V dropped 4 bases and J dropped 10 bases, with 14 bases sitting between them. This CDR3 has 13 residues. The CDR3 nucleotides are TGCGCCAGCAGCCGGAACCGGGGCGCGGAGCAGTTCTTC. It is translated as CASSRNRGAEQFF.

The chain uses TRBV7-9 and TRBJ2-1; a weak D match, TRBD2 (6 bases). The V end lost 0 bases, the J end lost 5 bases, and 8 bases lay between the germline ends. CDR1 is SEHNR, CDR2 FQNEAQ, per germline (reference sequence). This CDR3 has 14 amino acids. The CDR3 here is CASSLAGGDNEQFF. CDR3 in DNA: TGTGCCAGCAGCTTAGCGGGGGGAGACAATGAGCAGTTCTTC.

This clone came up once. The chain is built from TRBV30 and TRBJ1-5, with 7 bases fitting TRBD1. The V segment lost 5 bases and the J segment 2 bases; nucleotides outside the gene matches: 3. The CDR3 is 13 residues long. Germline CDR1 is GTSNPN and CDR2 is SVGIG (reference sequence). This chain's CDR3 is CAWDRVGNQPQHF. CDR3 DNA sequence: TGTGCCTGGGACAGGGTGGGCAATCAGCCCCAGCATTTT.

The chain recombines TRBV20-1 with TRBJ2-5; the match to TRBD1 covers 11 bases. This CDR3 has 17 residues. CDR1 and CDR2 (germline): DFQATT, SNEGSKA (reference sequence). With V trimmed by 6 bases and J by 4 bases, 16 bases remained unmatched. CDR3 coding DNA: TGCAGTGCCAGATGGACAGGGGGCGATGAGAGGGCAGAGACCCAGTACTTC. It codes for CSARWTGGDERAETQYF.

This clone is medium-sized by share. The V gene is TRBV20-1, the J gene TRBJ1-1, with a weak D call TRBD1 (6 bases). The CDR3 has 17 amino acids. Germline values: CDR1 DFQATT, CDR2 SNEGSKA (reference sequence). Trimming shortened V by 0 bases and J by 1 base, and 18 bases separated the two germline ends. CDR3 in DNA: TGCAGTGCTAGAGATGGGGCGGGCGGGGGCAGGAACACTGAAGCTTTCTTT. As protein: CSARDGAGGGRNTEAFF.

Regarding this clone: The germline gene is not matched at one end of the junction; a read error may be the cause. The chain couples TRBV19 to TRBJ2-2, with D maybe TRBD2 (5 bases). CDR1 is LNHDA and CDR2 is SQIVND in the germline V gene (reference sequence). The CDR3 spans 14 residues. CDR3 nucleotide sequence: TGTGCCAGTAGTCCCGGTGGAGGTCACGGGAAGCTGTTTTTT. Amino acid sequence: CASSPGGGHGKLFF. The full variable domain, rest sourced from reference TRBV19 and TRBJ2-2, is DGGITQSPKYLFRKEGQNVTLSCEQNLNHDAMYWYRQDPGQGLRLIYYSQIVNDFQKGDIAEGYSVSREKKESFPLTVTSAQKNPTAFYLCASSPGGGHGKLFFGEGSRLTVL.

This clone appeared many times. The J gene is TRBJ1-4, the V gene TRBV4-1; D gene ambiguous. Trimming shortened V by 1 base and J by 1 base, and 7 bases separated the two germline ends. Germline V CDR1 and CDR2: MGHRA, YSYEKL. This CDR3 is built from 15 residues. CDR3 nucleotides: TGCGCCAGCAGCCAAGGTTTTGGAACTAATGAAAAACTGTTTTTT. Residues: CASSQGFGTNEKLFF.

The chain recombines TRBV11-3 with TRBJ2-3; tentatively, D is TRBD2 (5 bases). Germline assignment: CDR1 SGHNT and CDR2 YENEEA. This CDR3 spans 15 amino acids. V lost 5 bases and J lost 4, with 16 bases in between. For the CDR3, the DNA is TGTGCCAGCAGCCCCGGACTGACAAACCCAGATACGCAGTATTTT. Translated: CASSPGLTNPDTQYF.

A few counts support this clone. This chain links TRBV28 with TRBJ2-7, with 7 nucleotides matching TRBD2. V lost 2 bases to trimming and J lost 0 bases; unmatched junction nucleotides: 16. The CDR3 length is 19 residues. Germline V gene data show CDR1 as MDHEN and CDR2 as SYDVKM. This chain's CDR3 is CASSLPGSGLAVPSYEQYF. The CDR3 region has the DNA TGTGCCAGCAGTTTACCCGGGTCCGGGCTAGCGGTCCCCTCCTACGAGCAGTACTTC.

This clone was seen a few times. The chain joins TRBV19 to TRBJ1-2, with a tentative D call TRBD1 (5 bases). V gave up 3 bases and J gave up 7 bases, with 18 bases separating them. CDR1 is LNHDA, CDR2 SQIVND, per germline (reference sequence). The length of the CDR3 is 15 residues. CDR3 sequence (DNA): TGTGCCAGTAGTATTTCGTTCCGGGACTCGGGTGGCTACACCTTC. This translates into CASSISFRDSGGYTF. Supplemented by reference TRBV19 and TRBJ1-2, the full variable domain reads DGGITQSPKYLFRKEGQNVTLSCEQNLNHDAMYWYRQDPGQGLRLIYYSQIVNDFQKGDIAEGYSVSREKKESFPLTVTSAQKNPTAFYLCASSISFRDSGGYTFGSGTRLTVV.

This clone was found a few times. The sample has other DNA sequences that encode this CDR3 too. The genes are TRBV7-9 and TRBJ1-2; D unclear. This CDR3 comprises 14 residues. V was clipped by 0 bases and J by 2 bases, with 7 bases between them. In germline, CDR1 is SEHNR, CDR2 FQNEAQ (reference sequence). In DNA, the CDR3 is TGTGCCAGCAGCTTAGCGAGTGGGAACTATGGCTACACCTTC. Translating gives CASSLASGNYGYTF.

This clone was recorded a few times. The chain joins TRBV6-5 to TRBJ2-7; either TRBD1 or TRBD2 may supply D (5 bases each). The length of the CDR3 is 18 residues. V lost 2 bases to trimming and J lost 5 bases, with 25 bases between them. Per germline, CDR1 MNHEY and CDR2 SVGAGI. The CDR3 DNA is TGTGCCAGCAGTTACGGCGGGTTTGGCGTGGGGGTTGGCGACGAGCAGTACTTC. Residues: CASSYGGFGVGVGDEQYF.

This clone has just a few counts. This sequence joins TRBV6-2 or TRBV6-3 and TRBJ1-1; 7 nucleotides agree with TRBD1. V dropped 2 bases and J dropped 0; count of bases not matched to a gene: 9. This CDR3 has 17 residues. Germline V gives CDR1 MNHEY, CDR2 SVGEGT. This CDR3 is CASSYLRQGPLNTEAFF. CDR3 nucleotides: TGTGCCAGCAGTTACCTTCGACAGGGACCCCTGAACACTGAAGCTTTCTTT.

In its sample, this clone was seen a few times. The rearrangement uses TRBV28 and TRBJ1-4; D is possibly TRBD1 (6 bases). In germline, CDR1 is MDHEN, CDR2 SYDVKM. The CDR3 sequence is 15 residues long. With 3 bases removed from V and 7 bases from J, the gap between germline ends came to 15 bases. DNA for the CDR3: TGTGCCAGCAGTTTGAGTTACAGGGTAGCTGAAAAACTGTTTTTT. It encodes CASSLSYRVAEKLFF.

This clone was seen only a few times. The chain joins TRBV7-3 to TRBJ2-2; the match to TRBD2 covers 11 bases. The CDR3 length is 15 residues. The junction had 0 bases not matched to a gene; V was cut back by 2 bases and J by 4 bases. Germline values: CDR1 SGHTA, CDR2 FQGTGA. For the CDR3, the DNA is TGTGCCAGCAGCTTACTAGCGGGAGGCACCGGGGAGCTGTTTTTT. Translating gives CASSLLAGGTGELFF. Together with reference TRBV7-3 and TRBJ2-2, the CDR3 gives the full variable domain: GAGVSQTPSNKVTEKGKYVELRCDPISGHTALYWYRQSLGQGPEFLIYFQGTGAADDSGLPNDRFFAVRPEGSVSTLKIQRTERGDSAVYLCASSLLAGGTGELFFGEGSRLTVL.

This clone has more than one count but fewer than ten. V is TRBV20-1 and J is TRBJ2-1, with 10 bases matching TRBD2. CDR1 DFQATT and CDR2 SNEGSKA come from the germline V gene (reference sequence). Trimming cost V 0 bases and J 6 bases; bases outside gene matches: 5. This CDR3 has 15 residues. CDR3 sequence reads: CSARDLLAGSNEQFF. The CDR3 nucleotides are TGCAGTGCTAGAGATTTACTAGCGGGAAGCAATGAGCAGTTCTTC.

This CDR3 is CASSLVASGTDTQYF. DNA for the CDR3: TGTGCCAGCAGCTTAGTGGCTAGCGGCACAGATACGCAGTATTTT. The gene calls are TRBV11-1 and TRBJ2-3; tentatively, D is TRBD2 (6 bases). The CDR3 loop spans 15 amino acids. V was pared by 1 base and J by 1 base, with 9 bases between. Germline lookup yields CDR1 SGHAT and CDR2 FQDESV (reference sequence).

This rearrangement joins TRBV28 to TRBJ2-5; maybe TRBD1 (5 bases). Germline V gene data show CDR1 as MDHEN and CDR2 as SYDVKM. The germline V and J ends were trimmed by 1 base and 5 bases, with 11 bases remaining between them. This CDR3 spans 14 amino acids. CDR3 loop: CASSLYSGSETQYF. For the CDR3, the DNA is TGTGCCAGCAGTTTATATTCAGGGTCGGAGACCCAGTACTTC.

The CDR3 nucleotides are TGCAGCGTTCGGGGACAGGGAGGGAATGAGCAGTTCTTC. Protein sequence: CSVRGQGGNEQFF. The chain is built from TRBV29-1 and TRBJ2-1; 9 bases are a match to TRBD1. Trimming at V came to 5 bases and at J to 7 bases, leaving 6 bases not matched to a gene. The V gene's germline CDR1 is SQVTM and CDR2 ANQGSEA. This CDR3 has 13 residues.

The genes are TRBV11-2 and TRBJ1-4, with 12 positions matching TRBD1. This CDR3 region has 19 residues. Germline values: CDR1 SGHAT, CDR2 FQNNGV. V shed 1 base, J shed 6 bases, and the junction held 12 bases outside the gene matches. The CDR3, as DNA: TGTGCCAGCAGCTTAGTGTACCCGGGACAGGGGGCGCAGGATGAAAAACTGTTTTTT. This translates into CASSLVYPGQGAQDEKLFF.

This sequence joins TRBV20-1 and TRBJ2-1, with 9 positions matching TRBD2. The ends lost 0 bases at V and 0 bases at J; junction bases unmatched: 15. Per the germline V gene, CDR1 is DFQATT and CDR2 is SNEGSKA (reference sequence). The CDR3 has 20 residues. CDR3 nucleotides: TGCAGTGCTAGAGATTCAGCGGTAGCGGGGGCGATGAGCTCCTACAATGAGCAGTTCTTC. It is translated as CSARDSAVAGAMSSYNEQFF.